The next 32 T cell receptor beta chains were all read from a single sample in a study of shared clonotypes between healthy human individuals. Measured with immunoSEQ multiplex PCR; TCRdb has only the in-frame clones, and not every one. The table includes roughly 2.1 million clones, under 95% detected once. CD45RO-negative, CCR7-positively selected cells formed the naive CD8 fraction, excluding terminally differentiated effector memory CD45RA+ cells. Sequences were obtained from naive CD8+ T cells from PBMCs. The receptor source for this set is a man aged 18 to 29 in good health. Some clones in this sample may be carry-over from other donors' samples.

The chain employs TRBV28 and TRBJ2-1; tentative D call: TRBD2 (5 bases). Trimming removed 5 bases at V and 4 bases at J, with 18 bases between. Germline CDR1 and CDR2: MDHEN and SYDVKM. The CDR3 length is 16 residues. CDR3 nucleotides: TGTGCCAGCAGTGCCCCAGGAGCGGAATGGTACAATGAGCAGTTCTTC. Translated: CASSAPGAEWYNEQFF.

The chain has TRBV7-9 and TRBJ2-6, with D uncertain. The germline V gene has CDR1 SEHNR and CDR2 FQNEAQ (reference sequence). V shed 0 bases and J shed 11 bases, with 11 bases lying between them. The CDR3 is 14 amino acids. The CDR3 nucleotides are TGTGCCAGCAGCTTAGCTCCAGCTTCCGACGTCCTGACTTTC. Translating gives CASSLAPASDVLTF.

In this sample, this clone turned up once. J is TRBJ1-2 and V is TRBV7-9; D possibly corresponds to TRBD1 (6 bases). This CDR3 is 14 amino acids long. From germline, CDR1 is SEHNR and CDR2 FQNEAQ (reference sequence). With 5 bases removed from V and 7 bases from J, the gap between germline ends came to 17 bases. In DNA, the CDR3 is TGTGCCAGCAGCCCACACACAGGGCGTGGTGGCTACACCTTC. Translation: CASSPHTGRGGYTF.

The V gene is TRBV9, the J gene TRBJ1-4; no clear D gene. CDR1 is SGDLS, CDR2 YYNGEE, per germline. CDR3 length: 15 residues. Trimming removed 1 base at V and 5 bases at J, with 12 bases between. The CDR3 nucleotides read TGTGCCAGCAGCGTAAGAGGGTTTCAAAATGAAAAACTGTTTTTT. Residues: CASSVRGFQNEKLFF.

This sequence joins TRBV6-5 and TRBJ1-2; TRBD1 aligns across 7 bases. J lost 4 bases, V lost 2 bases, and 7 bases had no gene match. Germline-derived CDR1 and CDR2 are MNHEY and SVGAGI. This CDR3 spans 15 amino acids. CDR3 bases: TGTGCCAGCAGTTACATACGACAGGGCGGCTATGGCTACACCTTC. It is translated as CASSYIRQGGYGYTF.

The chain recombines TRBV19 with TRBJ2-7; TRBD1 matches 8 bases. CDR3 length: 13 amino acids. The junction had 8 bases not matched to a gene; V was cut back by 9 bases and J by 4 bases. In germline, CDR1 is LNHDA, CDR2 SQIVND (reference sequence). As DNA, the CDR3 is TGTGCCAGCCCGCCGGACAGGGAATACGAGCAGTACTTC. Translating gives CASPPDREYEQYF.

V is TRBV6-5 and J is TRBJ2-5, with a tentative D call TRBD2 (6 bases). CDR1 and CDR2 (germline): MNHEY, SVGAGI. The CDR3 contains 15 residues. Trimming took 2 bases from V and 9 from J, leaving 19 bases between them. CDR3 sequence: CASSYSDAGRGAQYF. The CDR3, as DNA: TGTGCCAGCAGTTACAGCGATGCGGGCCGCGGGGCCCAGTACTTC.

This sequence joins TRBV27 and TRBJ2-7; D perhaps matches TRBD2 (6 bases). Trimming pared 10 bases from V and 2 bases from J, leaving 18 bases between. Germline CDR1 MNHEY, CDR2 SMNVEV (reference sequence). The CDR3 contains 14 residues. The CDR3 DNA reads TGTGCCACCAGGGTCGGGACTTCACCCTACGAGCAGTACTTC. It specifies CATRVGTSPYEQYF.

This chain connects TRBV28 to TRBJ1-2, with no clear D. Germline V gene data show CDR1 as MDHEN and CDR2 as SYDVKM. Trimming stripped 5 bases from V and 0 bases from J, with 16 bases between. The CDR3 runs to 16 residues. CDR3 amino acids: CASSPAQVPPNYGYTF. The CDR3 nucleotides read TGTGCCAGCAGTCCCGCCCAAGTCCCTCCTAACTATGGCTACACCTTC.

The V gene is TRBV19, the J gene TRBJ2-7; 10 bases are a match to TRBD2. J was trimmed by 1 base and V by 5 bases; bases with no gene match: 20. CDR1 and CDR2 from the germline V gene are LNHDA and SQIVND (reference sequence). The CDR3 length is 20 residues. CDR3 amino acids: CASSVTYREFLAGESYEQYF. The CDR3 DNA is TGTGCCAGTAGTGTCACCTACAGGGAGTTCCTAGCGGGAGAGTCCTACGAGCAGTACTTC.

The chain carries TRBV28 and TRBJ1-5; TRBD1 agrees at 7 bases. Trimming removed 3 bases from V and 7 bases from J; junction bases left unmatched: 6. The germline gives CDR1 MDHEN, CDR2 SYDVKM. The CDR3 extends over 14 amino acids. CDR3 DNA: TGTGCCAGCAGTTTCCCAGGGGGAGGCCAGCCCCAGCATTTT. Protein product: CASSFPGGGQPQHF.

The chain employs TRBV11-1 and TRBJ2-5, with 7 nucleotides matching TRBD2. The CDR3 runs to 16 residues. Trimming removed 2 bases from V and 2 bases from J; junction bases left unmatched: 8. CDR1 SGHAT and CDR2 FQDESV come from the germline V gene (reference sequence). The CDR3 DNA reads as TGTGCCAGCAGCTTAACGGGACTACGTAAACAAGAGACCCAGTACTTC. Its protein is CASSLTGLRKQETQYF.

The J gene is TRBJ2-1, the V gene TRBV9, with 14 positions matching TRBD2. The germline CDR1 and CDR2 sequences are SGDLS and YYNGEE. The CDR3 sequence is 19 residues long. V gave up 4 bases and J gave up 2 bases; unmatched junction bases: 11. CDR3 in DNA: TGTGCCAGCAGCTCCCCCGGGACTAGCGGGAGTGGCCCCTACAATGAGCAGTTCTTC. Amino acid sequence: CASSSPGTSGSGPYNEQFF.

The rearrangement joins TRBV5-1 to TRBJ2-7, with 15 bases matching TRBD2. The germline gives CDR1 SGHRS, CDR2 YFSETQ. CDR3 size: 16 residues. V shed 4 bases and J 4 bases; nucleotides not matched to a gene: 6. The CDR3 region is CASSDGTSGRMYEQYF. The CDR3 DNA is TGCGCCAGCAGCGATGGGACTAGCGGGAGGATGTACGAGCAGTACTTC. The whole variable domain, remainder taken from reference TRBV5-1 and TRBJ2-7, is KAGVTQTPRYLIKTRGQQVTLSCSPISGHRSVSWYQQTPGQGLQFLFEYFSETQRNKGNFPGRFSGRQFSNSRSEMNVSTLELGDSALYLCASSDGTSGRMYEQYFGPGTRLTVT.

The rearrangement links TRBV5-8 to TRBJ1-4; D might be TRBD1 (5 bases). The CDR3 extends over 13 amino acids. CDR1 is SGHTS, CDR2 YDEGEE, per germline. Deletions cut 4 bases from V and 8 bases from J, with 12 bases between. The CDR3 sequence: CASSPTGDEKLFF. CDR3 coding DNA: TGTGCCAGCAGCCCGACGGGGGACGAAAAACTGTTTTTT. The whole variable domain, remainder taken from reference TRBV5-8 and TRBJ1-4, is EAGVTQSPTHLIKTRGQQATLRCSPISGHTSVYWYQQALGLGLQFLLWYDEGEERNRGNFPPRFSGRQFPNYSSELNVNALELEDSALYLCASSPTGDEKLFFGSGTQLSVL.

The rearrangement uses TRBV7-9 and TRBJ1-5; 7 bases map to TRBD1. CDR3 size: 14 residues. J lost 6 bases, V lost 4 bases, and 6 bases had no gene match. The germline CDR1 and CDR2 sequences are SEHNR and FQNEAQ (reference sequence). CDR3 sequence reads: CASSSGGVGQPQHF. The CDR3 nucleotides read TGTGCCAGCAGCTCAGGGGGGGTAGGTCAGCCCCAGCATTTT.

This chain joins TRBV14 and TRBJ1-1, with D unclear. The CDR3 is made up of 17 amino acids. Trimming took 1 base from V and 0 from J, leaving 15 bases between them. Germline assignment: CDR1 SGHDN and CDR2 FVKESK. The chain's CDR3 is CASSQAAALIMNTEAFF. CDR3 DNA: TGTGCCAGCAGCCAAGCTGCAGCCCTCATAATGAACACTGAAGCTTTCTTT.

Of note for this clone: The sample has other DNA sequences that encode this CDR3 too. The chain joins TRBV6-5 to TRBJ2-1, with D unclear. This CDR3 contains 12 residues. V shed 2 bases and J shed 5 bases, with 4 bases lying between them. Per the germline V gene, CDR1 is MNHEY and CDR2 is SVGAGI. In DNA, the CDR3 is TGTGCCAGCAGTTACGGGGACAATGAGCAGTTCTTC. This sequence encodes CASSYGDNEQFF.

The table lists this clone with a few counts. The chain is built from TRBV6-5 and TRBJ2-1; 10 bases agree with TRBD1. The CDR3 has 13 amino acids. V shed 9 bases, J shed 2 bases, and the junction held 1 base outside the gene matches. Per germline, CDR1 MNHEY and CDR2 SVGAGI. CDR3 region: CASGQGAYNEQFF. As DNA, the CDR3 is TGTGCCAGTGGACAGGGGGCCTACAATGAGCAGTTCTTC.

The chain couples TRBV29-1 to TRBJ2-7; D is unclear. The CDR3 spans 18 residues. Germline V gene lookup returns CDR1 SQVTM and CDR2 ANQGSEA. V was clipped by 0 bases and J by 0 bases, with 21 bases between them. CDR3 nucleotide sequence: TGCAGCGTTGAAGATCATAAGATGGTCAGCCTTAACTCCTACGAGCAGTACTTC. This codes for CSVEDHKMVSLNSYEQYF.

This clone was counted a single time. V and J are TRBV29-1 and TRBJ1-3; D gene unclear. V was pared by 7 bases and J by 3 bases, with 10 bases between. The V gene's germline CDR1 is SQVTM and CDR2 ANQGSEA. CDR3 length equals 12 residues. The CDR3 region has the DNA TGCAGCGCCTTCTCGGGTGGAAACACCATATATTTT. Protein sequence: CSAFSGGNTIYF.

The CDR3 loop is CASSHRTWDFNEQFF. CDR3 in DNA: TGTGCCAGCAGCCACAGGACGTGGGACTTCAATGAGCAGTTCTTC. The chain employs TRBV14 and TRBJ2-1; weak D call: TRBD2 (6 bases). V shed 3 bases and J shed 6 bases, with 15 bases lying between them. CDR1 and CDR2 from the germline V gene are SGHDN and FVKESK. The CDR3 sequence is 15 residues long.

About this clone: This CDR3 is also generated by other DNA sequences in the sample. The chain combines TRBV9 with TRBJ2-7, with 7 bases fitting TRBD1. Trimming removed 4 bases from V and 3 bases from J; junction bases left unmatched: 4. The germline V gene has CDR1 SGDLS and CDR2 YYNGEE. CDR3 length equals 13 residues. The CDR3 here is CASSPGQVYEQYF. The DNA of the CDR3 is TGTGCCAGCAGCCCCGGACAGGTCTACGAGCAGTACTTC.

The sample holds one count of this clone. The chain recombines TRBV7-2 with TRBJ2-5; TRBD2 aligns across 7 bases. Germline CDR1 and CDR2: SGHTA and FQGNSA. CDR3 length equals 14 residues. V was clipped by 2 bases and J by 5 bases; unmatched bases: 5. The CDR3 sequence is CASSLWRESETQYF. CDR3 DNA sequence: TGTGCCAGCAGCTTATGGCGGGAGAGTGAGACCCAGTACTTC.

The gene calls are TRBV7-9 and TRBJ2-1, with 8 bases identical to TRBD2. J was trimmed by 0 bases and V by 5 bases; bases with no gene match: 3. Looked up from germline, CDR1 is SEHNR and CDR2 is FQNEAQ (reference sequence). The CDR3 is made up of 15 amino acids. The CDR3 sequence: CASSESGSSYNEQFF. DNA of the CDR3: TGTGCCAGCAGCGAGAGCGGGAGCTCCTACAATGAGCAGTTCTTC. Combining the CDR3 with reference TRBV7-9 and TRBJ2-1 gives the whole variable domain DTGVSQNPRHKITKRGQNVTFRCDPISEHNRLYWYRQTLGQGPEFLTYFQNEAQLEKSRLLSDRFSAERPKGSFSTLEIQRTEQGDSAMYLCASSESGSSYNEQFFGPGTRLTVL.

For the CDR3, the DNA is TGTGCCAGCAGTTCCCGGACAGCGGTCAGCACAGATACGCAGTATTTT. Encoded protein: CASSSRTAVSTDTQYF. The rearrangement uses TRBV27 and TRBJ2-3, with D perhaps TRBD1 (6 bases). The V end lost 4 bases, the J end lost 0 bases, and 14 bases lay between the germline ends. Germline loops: CDR1 MNHEY, CDR2 SMNVEV (reference sequence). This CDR3 contains 16 residues.

This clone was picked up one time. The genes are TRBV5-1 and TRBJ1-4, with TRBD1 identical over 9 bases. This CDR3 is built from 15 residues. The V segment lost 4 bases and the J segment 6 bases; nucleotides outside the gene matches: 7. From germline, CDR1 is SGHRS and CDR2 YFSETQ. The CDR3 sequence is CASSRRQGEYEKLFF. The CDR3 bases are TGCGCCAGCAGCCGACGACAGGGGGAGTATGAAAAACTGTTTTTT.

V and J are TRBV28 and TRBJ2-1; D gene uncertain. Germline V gene lookup returns CDR1 MDHEN and CDR2 SYDVKM. This CDR3 is 13 amino acids long. Trimming left V 3 bases short and J 8 bases short, with 11 bases between. This CDR3 is CASSFRGWDEQFF. The DNA of the CDR3 is TGTGCCAGCAGTTTTCGAGGATGGGATGAGCAGTTCTTC.

On this clone itself: Distinct nucleotide sequences in the sample also encode this CDR3. The chain combines TRBV6-5 with TRBJ1-1, with D unclear. Trimming removed 3 bases from V and 1 base from J, with 3 bases in between. Germline CDR1 and CDR2: MNHEY and SVGAGI. The CDR3 is made up of 12 amino acids. The chain's CDR3 is CASSYSNTEAFF. CDR3 in DNA: TGTGCCAGCAGTTATTCGAACACTGAAGCTTTCTTT.

This chain connects TRBV28 to TRBJ1-3; D gene uncertain. Looked up from germline, CDR1 is MDHEN and CDR2 is SYDVKM. The CDR3 runs to 15 residues. Trimming took 6 bases from V and 0 from J, leaving 12 bases between them. In nucleotides, the CDR3 is TGTGCCAGCAGCCCCGTACAGAACTCTGGAAACACCATATATTTT. Encoded protein: CASSPVQNSGNTIYF.

The chain uses TRBV28 and TRBJ2-1, with 9 bases that match TRBD2. The CDR3 is 16 residues long. The trim removed 4 bases at V and 7 bases at J, leaving 11 bases unmatched. In germline, CDR1 is MDHEN, CDR2 SYDVKM. The DNA for the CDR3 is TGTGCCAGCAGTTCATGGACTAGCGAAACGTCGAATGAGCAGTTCTTC. This sequence encodes CASSSWTSETSNEQFF.

The V call is TRBV28, the J call TRBJ1-1; 7 bases are a match to TRBD1. From germline, CDR1 is MDHEN and CDR2 SYDVKM. The CDR3 is 18 residues long. The V segment lost 5 bases and the J segment 5 bases; nucleotides outside the gene matches: 20. In nucleotides, the CDR3 is TGTGCCAGCAGTCCCCGATCCCTTTTGGACAGGAGAAGGACTGAAGCTTTCTTT. This translates into CASSPRSLLDRRRTEAFF.